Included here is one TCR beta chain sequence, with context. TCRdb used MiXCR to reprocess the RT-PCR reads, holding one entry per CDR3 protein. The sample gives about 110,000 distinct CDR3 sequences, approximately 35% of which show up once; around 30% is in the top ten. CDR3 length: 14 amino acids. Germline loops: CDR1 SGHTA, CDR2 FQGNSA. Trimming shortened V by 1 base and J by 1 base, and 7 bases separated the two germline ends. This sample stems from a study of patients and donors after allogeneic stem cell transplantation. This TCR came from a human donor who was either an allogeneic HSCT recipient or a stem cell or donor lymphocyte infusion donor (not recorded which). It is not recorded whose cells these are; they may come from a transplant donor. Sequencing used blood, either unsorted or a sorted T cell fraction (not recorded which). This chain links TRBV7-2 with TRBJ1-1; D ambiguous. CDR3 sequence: CASSLVSKNTEAFF. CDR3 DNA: TGTGCCAGCAGCTTAGTCTCCAAGAACACTGAAGCTTTCTTT.